This record covers a single TCR beta chain. Its antigen is as yet unknown. The data stem from a study of PD-1 blockade in classical Hodgkin lymphoma. Produced via immunoSEQ multiplex PCR; TCRdb's table is partial and in-frame only. The sample gives some 43,000 clones, roughly 86% of which show up once; 5.5% to 6.5% is in the top ten. Each patient's relapse followed autologous stem cell transplantation, and brentuximab vedotin exposure varied. Study-wide results and limits: Initiation of nivolumab under 1 year after ASCT led to exclusion of patients. Diversity similar to that of newly diagnosed patients was seen at baseline in complete responders.

The CDR3 extends over 10 amino acids. Germline lookup yields CDR1 LNHDA and CDR2 SQIVND (reference sequence). With 5 bases removed from V and 12 bases from J, the gap between germline ends came to 8 bases. This clonotype originated in a human donor with classical Hodgkin lymphoma. Sequenced material: peripheral blood mononuclear cells (PBMCs), taken before the second cycle of nivolumab. The chain employs TRBV19 and TRBJ2-1; D may match TRBD1 or TRBD2 (5 bases each). CDR3 sequence: CASSAGRQFF. The CDR3, as DNA: TGTGCCAGTAGTGCAGGGAGGCAGTTCTTC.